One T cell receptor beta chain is described in this entry. Its antigen is unknown. The data originate from a study of T cells in localized non-small cell lung cancer. The data were produced by immunoSEQ multiplex PCR, yet TCRdb's version contains in-frame clones alone and is incomplete. The sample includes 45,000 to 55,000 clones, 80% to 90% of them seen just once. Notes on the study in general: There was higher T cell clonality in uninvolved adjacent lung than in tumor, and it was highest there. Density of T cells in blood, when higher, went with longer overall survival.

From germline, CDR1 is LNHDA and CDR2 SQIVND (reference sequence). This CDR3 comprises 13 residues. V was pared by 8 bases and J by 3 bases, with 14 bases between. The material was peripheral blood, obtained before any cancer treatment. The origin of this receptor is a male donor aged 60 or over with stage III squamous cell lung carcinoma. The chain recombines TRBV19 with TRBJ2-7; TRBD2 is a possible D gene (5 bases). The chain's CDR3 is CASRRDGGYEQYF. CDR3 in DNA: TGTGCCAGTCGTCGAGACGGAGGCTACGAGCAGTACTTC. Looking up the rest from reference TRBV19 and TRBJ2-7 gives the full variable domain: DGGITQSPKYLFRKEGQNVTLSCEQNLNHDAMYWYRQDPGQGLRLIYYSQIVNDFQKGDIAEGYSVSREKKESFPLTVTSAQKNPTAFYLCASRRDGGYEQYFGPGTRLTVT.